This T cell receptor (beta chain) was found in a study of T cell responses to AZD1222 COVID-19 vaccine. General study points: The donors showed a predominance of white British ancestry and of females, with possible underestimation of clonal diversity. Among those given AZD1222, only 6 or 7 were seropositive at baseline.

Comments on this clone: Antigen: not known.

Using immunoSEQ multiplex PCR, the repertoire was profiled, and TCRdb retains in-frame clones only, with some absent. The sample has approximately 90,000 clones; about 88% are singletons. Looked up from germline, CDR1 is MDHEN and CDR2 is SYDVKM. V lost 3 bases to trimming and J lost 6 bases, with 8 bases between them. CDR3 length: 13 amino acids. This clonotype was obtained from an adult who received the AZD1222 COVID-19 vaccine. The source was peripheral blood, collected 28 days after the second AZD1222 dose. The chain couples TRBV28 to TRBJ1-4; no clear D. Here the CDR3 reads CASSFGTDEKLFF. The CDR3 DNA follows: TGTGCCAGCAGTTTCGGAACGGATGAAAAACTGTTTTTT.